This entry lists 14 T cell receptor beta chains sequenced from one sample in a study of blood T cells in healthy people across ages. The second PCR ran about 6 to 12 cycles with a sample-barcoded 5' primer and J-beta primers. In TCRdb, the 5' RACE reads were re-called with MiXCR into one record per CDR3 protein. The sample shows more than 600,000 distinct CDR3 sequences, just under 25% of them seen only once. This sample also appeared in a second study, on T cells of mothers and their children.

The material sequenced was blood. These receptors were taken from a boy younger than 18 in good health.

The rearrangement joins TRBV5-1 to TRBJ1-2, with a tentative D call TRBD1 (5 bases). The CDR3 extends over 13 amino acids. CDR1 is SGHRS and CDR2 is YFSETQ in the germline V gene. Trimming left V 4 bases short and J 4 bases short, with 11 bases between. The CDR3 is CASSQGFSYGYTF. Written as DNA, the CDR3 is TGCGCCAGCAGCCAGGGCTTTTCCTATGGCTACACCTTC.

This clonotype was found a few times. The V and J genes are TRBV19 and TRBJ2-3; 9 positions match TRBD1. This CDR3 region has 16 residues. Trimming took 5 bases from V and 2 from J; bases not matched to a gene: 8. Germline assignment: CDR1 LNHDA and CDR2 SQIVND (reference sequence). The CDR3 here is CASSPRTGANTDTQYF. The CDR3 coding sequence is TGTGCCAGTAGTCCGAGGACAGGGGCGAACACAGATACGCAGTATTTT.

V is TRBV18 and J is TRBJ2-4; either TRBD1 or TRBD2 may fit D (5 bases each). Germline V gene lookup returns CDR1 KGHSH and CDR2 LQKENI. This CDR3 region has 18 residues. Between the trimmed V and J ends, which lost 3 bases and 2 bases, there was a span of 20 bases. The CDR3, as DNA: TGTGCCAGCTCACCTCTGCCTGCCAAATCGGGGCCCAAAAACATTCAGTACTTC. Residues: CASSPLPAKSGPKNIQYF.

This clonotype appeared a few times. The chain recombines TRBV12-5 with TRBJ1-4, with a weak D call TRBD1 (6 bases). The CDR3 consists of 13 residues. Germline assignment: CDR1 LGHNT and CDR2 FRNRAP. The V and J ends lost 4 bases and 8 bases respectively, with 11 bases between them. The CDR3 reads CASGSQGGEKLFF. In DNA, the CDR3 is TGTGCTAGTGGTTCACAGGGAGGGGAAAAACTGTTTTTT.

This clonotype has just a few counts. V and J are TRBV5-1 and TRBJ2-7; 9 nucleotides line up with TRBD2. V dropped 7 bases and J dropped 0; count of bases not matched to a gene: 5. The CDR3 runs to 14 residues. Germline loops: CDR1 SGHRS, CDR2 YFSETQ. CDR3 protein: CASGPGLASYEQYF. DNA for the CDR3: TGCGCCAGCGGCCCGGGACTAGCCTCCTACGAGCAGTACTTC. Based on the CDR3 plus reference TRBV5-1 and TRBJ2-7, the full variable domain is KAGVTQTPRYLIKTRGQQVTLSCSPISGHRSVSWYQQTPGQGLQFLFEYFSETQRNKGNFPGRFSGRQFSNSRSEMNVSTLELGDSALYLCASGPGLASYEQYFGPGTRLTVT.

There are a few counts of this clonotype. The J gene is TRBJ2-5, the V gene TRBV4-1, with 14 bases fitting TRBD2. The J call may be mistaken, given a closer DNA end match to TRBJ2-1. Per germline, CDR1 MGHRA and CDR2 YSYEKL. The CDR3 covers 16 residues. CDR3 DNA sequence: TGCGCCAGCAGCCAACCGACTAGCGGGAGGGCCGGTGAGCAGTTCTTC. Translation: CASSQPTSGRAGEQFF.

V gene TRBV21-1 combines with J gene TRBJ1-6; the table's D call, TRBD1, was not checked against the DNA. TRBV21-1 has pseudogene status. There are 16 residues in the CDR3. The CDR3 sequence: CASSKLGTGGYSPLHF. In nucleotides, the CDR3 is TGTGCCAGCAGCAAGTTAGGGACAGGGGGTTATTCACCCCTCCACTTT.

This clonotype was seen more than once but under ten times. The chain has TRBV7-9 and TRBJ2-3, with D maybe TRBD1 (5 bases). The CDR3 totals 18 residues. Looked up from germline, CDR1 is SEHNR and CDR2 is FQNEAQ (reference sequence). The V end was cut by 5 bases, the J end by 1 base, with 22 bases between. The DNA of the CDR3 is TGTGCCAGCAGCCTCGTACCGTGGACACCACTACGCACAGATACGCAGTATTTT. Translating it yields CASSLVPWTPLRTDTQYF.

The chain uses TRBV19 and TRBJ1-2, with a weak D call TRBD1 (6 bases). Germline values: CDR1 LNHDA, CDR2 SQIVND (reference sequence). With 3 bases removed from V and 3 bases from J, the gap between germline ends came to 11 bases. The CDR3 length is 14 residues. For the CDR3, the DNA is TGTGCCAGTAGTATTTCGGGGGGCTACTATGGCTACACCTTC. Its protein product is CASSISGGYYGYTF.

The rearrangement joins TRBV19 to TRBJ2-5, with 8 positions matching TRBD1. The J call may be incorrect, as the DNA end agrees better with TRBJ2-1. CDR1 and CDR2 from the germline V gene are LNHDA and SQIVND (reference sequence). This CDR3 is 14 amino acids long. In DNA form, the CDR3 reads TGTGCCAGTAGTATTTACGCAGGGGGCATTGAGCAGTTCTTC. This encodes CASSIYAGGIEQFF.

This sequence joins TRBV6-1 and TRBJ2-5; 8 positions match TRBD1. The V segment lost 6 bases and the J segment 5 bases; nucleotides outside the gene matches: 14. The germline V gene encodes CDR1 MNHNS and CDR2 SASEGT. The CDR3 is made up of 16 amino acids. This CDR3 is CASSVRLTGEIETQYF. CDR3 coding DNA: TGTGCCAGCAGCGTACGTCTGACAGGGGAGATCGAGACCCAGTACTTC.

This clonotype was picked up a small number of times. The chain couples TRBV15 to TRBJ1-3, with unresolved D. V was clipped by 1 base and J by 0 bases, with 4 bases between them. This CDR3 is 14 amino acids long. The V gene's germline CDR1 is LNHNV and CDR2 YYDKDF (reference sequence). The CDR3 DNA reads as TGTGCCACCAGCAGAGGAAGCTCTGGAAACACCATATATTTT. Translated: CATSRGSSGNTIYF.

The CDR3, as DNA: TGTGCCAGCAGCTTATTGTTGGCCCCCGAGACCCAGTACTTC. Translating gives CASSLLLAPETQYF. This chain uses TRBV11-2 with TRBJ2-5; D unclear. From germline, CDR1 is SGHAT and CDR2 FQNNGV. This CDR3 is 14 amino acids long. V lost 2 bases and J 5 bases, leaving 12 bases between the germline ends.

This chain uses TRBV29-1 with TRBJ1-5, with a weak D call TRBD1 (5 bases). Trimming stripped 6 bases from V and 3 bases from J, with 21 bases between. CDR1 SQVTM and CDR2 ANQGSEA come from the germline V gene. The CDR3 runs to 16 residues. CDR3 region: CSVGFGGGWDNQPQHF. The CDR3 coding sequence is TGCAGCGTGGGGTTTGGGGGGGGATGGGACAATCAGCCCCAGCATTTT.